Below are 2 T cell receptor beta chains sequenced from a single sample in a study of technical replicates of blood from a handful of donors (dated by TCRdb to the late 2010s). The method behind the library was the immunoSEQ multiplex PCR assay. What TCRdb holds here is the immuneACCESS table cut down to in-frame rearrangements. Part of the clones is not present; checked against another copy, under half of the missing clones reflect an unresolved V gene, and the others are unexplained. This sample has some 77,000 clones in its table, and roughly 97% of those were observed once. The top ten hold 0.3% to 0.35% of the sample. The specimen was T cells isolated from PBMCs. The receptors stem from a human donor in good health.

The chain recombines TRBV4-3 with TRBJ1-1; no definite D call. This CDR3 has 15 residues. Germline CDR1 LGHNA, CDR2 YSLEER. The V end was cut by 4 bases, the J end by 0 bases, with 12 bases between. CDR3 DNA: TGCGCCAGCAGCCCTAAAGCGTATATGAACACTGAAGCTTTCTTT. Translating gives CASSPKAYMNTEAFF.

The table lists this clone with a count of one. The rearrangement links TRBV7-9 to TRBJ2-7; D is possibly TRBD2 (5 bases). V lost 4 bases and J 3 bases, leaving 10 bases between the germline ends. The germline CDR1 and CDR2 sequences are SEHNR and FQNEAQ (reference sequence). The CDR3 totals 13 residues. DNA for the CDR3: TGTGCCAGCAGCTCCTCAGAGGGCTACGAGCAGTACTTC. Translation gives CASSSSEGYEQYF.